The present TCR beta chain was sequenced within a study of T cell repertoires in cytomegalovirus infection. Turning to the study itself: Recently identified HLA-C-restricted CMV epitopes were used, and well-studied HLA-B-restricted CMV epitopes were used as well. Based on public TCR beta signatures, there were indications of CMV infection and of a matching HLA type.

This clonotype was recorded a few times. The antigen remains undetermined. Regarding the study as a whole: CMV carriers with the relevant HLA were identified by cumulative public TCR beta family frequency.

The germline CDR1 and CDR2 sequences are SEHNR and FQNEAQ (reference sequence). The CDR3 has 14 residues. Trimming took 1 base from V and 0 from J, leaving 7 bases between them. TCRdb fed the reads into MiXCR, producing one record per CDR3 protein. The repertoire holds roughly 500,000 distinct CDR3 sequences, with roughly 34% as singletons. Source: cultured PBMCs, taken from culture after CMV antigen stimulation. The sequence was obtained from a human donor in good health (CMV status not recorded). Some clones in this sample may be carry-over from other donors' samples. V is TRBV7-9 and J is TRBJ2-7; no clear D. For the CDR3, the DNA is TGTGCCAGCAGCTTAGGAGGACCCTCCTACGAGCAGTACTTC. Translation gives CASSLGGPSYEQYF.